The 27 T cell receptor beta chains presented below share a single source sample, sequenced in a study of beta chain features in type 1 diabetes. The study reverse transcribed the entire isolated RNA, so it sequenced expressed TCRB transcripts. Here immunoSEQ multiplex PCR was the method, and the copy in TCRdb shows in-frame clones only, minus some. The sample records 900,000 or so clones, roughly 16% being singletons. Sequencing input: naive CD4+ T cells from blood. The source of these receptors is a woman aged 18-30 years in good health.

The table lists this clone with a few counts. The chain links TRBV2 to TRBJ2-7; TRBD2 is a possible D gene (5 bases). Germline V lookup: CDR1 SNHLY, CDR2 FYNNEI. The CDR3 consists of 15 residues. Deletions cut 1 base from V and 4 bases from J, with 14 bases between. As DNA, the CDR3 is TGTGCCAGCAGTGAAGGGCTAGGGAGAGGTTACGAGCAGTACTTC. Translating it yields CASSEGLGRGYEQYF.

The V and J genes are TRBV9 and TRBJ2-7, with TRBD1 matching 11 bases. The CDR3 is made up of 14 amino acids. The trim removed 0 bases at V and 6 bases at J, leaving 2 bases unmatched. From germline, CDR1 is SGDLS and CDR2 YYNGEE. The CDR3 loop is CASSVADRGLEQYF. In DNA form, the CDR3 reads TGTGCCAGCAGCGTAGCGGACAGGGGGCTCGAGCAGTACTTC.

The chain links TRBV29-1 to TRBJ2-7; 7 bases match TRBD1. Germline CDR1 reads SQVTM; CDR2 reads ANQGSEA. Unmatched junction bases numbered 7, after V lost 6 bases and J lost 2 bases. This CDR3 is built from 13 residues. CDR3 sequence: CSVGTASPYEQYF. For the CDR3, the DNA is TGCAGCGTGGGGACAGCAAGCCCCTACGAGCAGTACTTC.

The rearrangement uses TRBV28 and TRBJ2-1; unclear D gene. CDR1 is MDHEN, CDR2 SYDVKM, per germline. V lost 3 bases, J lost 2 bases, and 8 bases lay in between. The CDR3 covers 14 residues. CDR3 nucleotide sequence: TGTGCCAGCAGTTTTCATAGCCCCTACAATGAGCAGTTCTTC. Its protein product is CASSFHSPYNEQFF.

This sequence joins TRBV15 and TRBJ2-1, with D possibly being TRBD2 (6 bases). Germline CDR1 LNHNV, CDR2 YYDKDF (reference sequence). Trimming left V 0 bases short and J 10 bases short, with 10 bases between. The CDR3 sequence is 13 residues long. The CDR3 DNA reads as TGTGCCACCAGCAGAGATCTGGGGAGGGAGCAGTTCTTC. It translates to CATSRDLGREQFF.

A note on this clone: Distinct nucleotide sequences in the sample also encode this CDR3. The genes are TRBV11-2 and TRBJ2-7; D gene uncertain. The germline V gene has CDR1 SGHAT and CDR2 FQNNGV. Trimming removed 2 bases at V and 4 bases at J, with 3 bases between. This CDR3 has 11 amino acids. The CDR3 is CASSLHYEQYF. The CDR3 DNA sequence: TGTGCCAGCAGCTTACATTACGAGCAGTACTTC.

This clone appeared a few times. The chain uses TRBV4-3 and TRBJ2-4; D possibly corresponds to TRBD1 (7 bases). There are 16 residues in the CDR3. The germline V gene encodes CDR1 LGHNA and CDR2 YSLEER. The V end lost 0 bases, the J end lost 7 bases, and 16 bases lay between the germline ends. CDR3 DNA: TGCGCCAGCAGCCAAGATGTAGCAGGGGGGTATAACATTCAGTACTTC. This sequence encodes CASSQDVAGGYNIQYF.

This clone was seen more than once but under ten times. This chain connects TRBV2 to TRBJ2-7; D is ambiguous. Per the germline V gene, CDR1 is SNHLY and CDR2 is FYNNEI. This CDR3 spans 13 amino acids. V lost 8 bases to trimming and J lost 2 bases, with 13 bases between them. DNA for the CDR3: TGTGCCAGCGGGTGGTTAGAGACCTACGAGCAGTACTTC. Translated: CASGWLETYEQYF.

This clone appeared a few times. The rearrangement uses TRBV5-5 and TRBJ2-1; the D gene is possibly TRBD2 (5 bases). V was trimmed by 4 bases and J by 1 base, leaving 6 bases between them. This CDR3 is built from 13 residues. From germline, CDR1 is SGHKS and CDR2 YYEKEE (reference sequence). CDR3 nucleotide sequence: TGTGCCAGCAGCCGCGGGTCCTACAATGAGCAGTTCTTC. Translated, it gives CASSRGSYNEQFF. The full variable domain, its missing parts supplied by reference TRBV5-5 and TRBJ2-1, is DAGVTQSPTHLIKTRGQQVTLRCSPISGHKSVSWYQQVLGQGPQFIFQYYEKEERGRGNFPDRFSARQFPNYSSELNVNALLLGDSALYLCASSRGSYNEQFFGPGTRLTVL.

The table lists this clone with a few counts. The V and J genes are TRBV4-3 and TRBJ1-3, with a tentative D call TRBD1 (5 bases). This CDR3 has 15 amino acids. Trimming stripped 0 bases from V and 6 bases from J, with 12 bases between. The V gene's germline CDR1 is LGHNA and CDR2 YSLEER. CDR3 amino acids: CASSQEGREENTIYF. CDR3 nucleotide sequence: TGCGCCAGCAGCCAAGAGGGCAGGGAGGAAAACACCATATATTTT.

The chain joins TRBV28 to TRBJ2-7, with D uncertain. Germline-derived CDR1 and CDR2 are MDHEN and SYDVKM. The CDR3 sequence is 13 residues long. V was clipped by 5 bases and J by 3 bases, with 11 bases between them. CDR3 coding DNA: TGTGCCAGCAGTCCAGTTTCCCTCTACGAGCAGTACTTC. As protein: CASSPVSLYEQYF.

The gene calls are TRBV5-6 and TRBJ1-4; D is ambiguous. The V end was cut by 0 bases, the J end by 10 bases, with 16 bases between. Per germline, CDR1 SGHDT and CDR2 YYEEEE. The CDR3 sequence is 15 residues long. The CDR3 DNA reads as TGTGCCAGCAGCTTGGCCGGCAGAGGAAACGCAAAACTGTTTTTT. Its protein product is CASSLAGRGNAKLFF.

This clone came up a few times. The chain combines TRBV2 with TRBJ1-5; D unclear. The CDR3 covers 14 residues. Trimming removed 9 bases from V and 5 bases from J, with 17 bases in between. CDR1 and CDR2 from the germline V gene are SNHLY and FYNNEI. CDR3: CASRGGGGYQPQHF. In DNA form, the CDR3 reads TGTGCCAGTCGAGGAGGCGGAGGATATCAGCCCCAGCATTTT.

This clone was picked up a small number of times. The V call is TRBV27, the J call TRBJ2-7, with a weak D call TRBD2 (6 bases). Looked up from germline, CDR1 is MNHEY and CDR2 is SMNVEV (reference sequence). The CDR3 covers 14 residues. V shed 3 bases and J shed 11 bases, with 20 bases lying between them. CDR3 region: CASSLVRGGTKEYF. For the CDR3, the DNA is TGTGCCAGCAGTTTGGTCCGGGGCGGGACGAAGGAGTACTTC.

The J gene is TRBJ2-4, the V gene TRBV14; D not resolved. Germline CDR1 SGHDN, CDR2 FVKESK. The CDR3 runs to 11 residues. Trimming cost V 1 base and J 7 bases, with 2 bases left between them. The CDR3 sequence: CASSQGNIQYF. CDR3 nucleotide sequence: TGTGCCAGCAGCCAAGGTAACATTCAGTACTTC.

This rearrangement joins TRBV4-3 to TRBJ2-7; 11 nucleotides agree with TRBD2. The junction had 1 base not matched to a gene; V was cut back by 0 bases and J by 3 bases. The CDR3 runs to 15 residues. The V gene's germline CDR1 is LGHNA and CDR2 YSLEER. CDR3 bases: TGCGCCAGCAGCCAAGAGGGACTAGCGGACTACGAGCAGTACTTC. It encodes CASSQEGLADYEQYF.

This clone occurred a few times. The rearrangement uses TRBV6-1 and TRBJ2-3; D uncertain. V was cut by 5 bases and J by 6 bases, with 9 bases left in between. CDR3 length: 12 amino acids. Germline values: CDR1 MNHNS, CDR2 SASEGT. CDR3 loop: CASSNLADTQYF. The DNA for the CDR3 is TGTGCCAGCAGTAACCTTGCCGATACGCAGTATTTT.

The chain carries TRBV7-2 and TRBJ2-7; 8 nucleotides align to TRBD2. The V and J ends lost 0 bases and 3 bases, in that order; junction bases with no gene match: 7. The CDR3 loop spans 16 amino acids. Looked up from germline, CDR1 is SGHTA and CDR2 is FQGNSA. The CDR3 region is CASSLAGAGVLYEQYF. As DNA, the CDR3 is TGTGCCAGCAGCTTAGCCGGAGCGGGAGTCCTCTACGAGCAGTACTTC.

The rearrangement uses TRBV2 and TRBJ2-5; no definite D call. The tail of the sequence fits TRBJ2-7 better, so the J call may be wrong. CDR3 length: 15 residues. The germline V gene encodes CDR1 SNHLY and CDR2 FYNNEI. For the CDR3, the DNA is TGTGCCAGCAGTGAAGGTGGCGGTCGCACCTACGAGCAGTACTTC. Its protein product is CASSEGGGRTYEQYF.

This clone was detected only a few times. The gene calls are TRBV2 and TRBJ2-7; D perhaps matches TRBD1 (5 bases). The germline V gene has CDR1 SNHLY and CDR2 FYNNEI. The ends were cut back, 1 base at V and 2 bases at J, with 9 bases in the middle. CDR3 size: 14 residues. The CDR3 here is CASSEGPGPYEQYF. CDR3 DNA: TGTGCCAGCAGTGAAGGGCCAGGGCCCTACGAGCAGTACTTC. Supplemented by reference TRBV2 and TRBJ2-7, the full variable domain reads EPEVTQTPSHQVTQMGQEVILRCVPISNHLYFYWYRQILGQKVEFLVSFYNNEISEKSEIFDDQFSVERPDGSNFTLKIRSTKLEDSAMYFCASSEGPGPYEQYFGPGTRLTVT.

The chain links TRBV29-1 to TRBJ2-1, with a weak D call TRBD2 (5 bases). The V gene's germline CDR1 is SQVTM and CDR2 ANQGSEA. CDR3 length equals 19 residues. V lost 0 bases to trimming and J lost 0 bases, with 21 bases between them. CDR3 nucleotides: TGCAGCGTTGAAGAGAGGGCTAGCTACGCTAAATACTCCTACAATGAGCAGTTCTTC. Residues: CSVEERASYAKYSYNEQFF.

For the CDR3, the DNA is TGTGCCAGCAGCTTGGGGGCAGGGGGCGGTAGCGAGACCCAGTACTTC. Protein sequence: CASSLGAGGGSETQYF. The rearrangement joins TRBV5-4 to TRBJ2-5; 8 nucleotides line up with TRBD1. Germline V CDR1 and CDR2: SGHNT, YYREEE (reference sequence). The V and J ends lost 0 bases and 5 bases, in that order; junction bases with no gene match: 9. CDR3 length: 16 residues.

A few counts support this clone. V and J are TRBV7-3 and TRBJ2-7; D not resolved. CDR1 and CDR2 (germline): SGHTA, FQGTGA. The CDR3 runs to 14 residues. The V end lost 5 bases, the J end lost 6 bases, and 17 bases lay between the germline ends. CDR3 nucleotide sequence: TGTGCCAGCAGCGCCTCTTCGACTTCCGTCGAGCAGTACTTC. Translating gives CASSASSTSVEQYF. Using reference TRBV7-3 and TRBJ2-7 for the parts outside the CDR3, the full variable domain is GAGVSQTPSNKVTEKGKYVELRCDPISGHTALYWYRQSLGQGPEFLIYFQGTGAADDSGLPNDRFFAVRPEGSVSTLKIQRTERGDSAVYLCASSASSTSVEQYFGPGTRLTVT.

The V and J genes are TRBV5-8 and TRBJ1-5; TRBD1 is a possible D gene (5 bases). This CDR3 is built from 16 residues. Deletions cut 5 bases from V and 3 bases from J, with 18 bases between. Germline V gene lookup returns CDR1 SGHTS and CDR2 YDEGEE. The CDR3 region is CASRSTGTSLNQPQHF. CDR3 DNA: TGTGCCAGCAGGAGCACCGGGACGTCGCTCAATCAGCCCCAGCATTTT.

This clone was seen a handful of times. The chain recombines TRBV6-6 with TRBJ1-1; no clear D. This CDR3 spans 13 amino acids. The V gene lost 2 bases and the J gene lost 5 bases, with 9 bases spanning the gap. Germline CDR1 MNHNY, CDR2 SVGAGI (reference sequence). CDR3 nucleotides: TGTGCCAGCAGTTACGCGTCGGGAACTGAAGCTTTCTTT. Translating it yields CASSYASGTEAFF.

In this sample, this clone turned up a few times. This chain links TRBV7-8 with TRBJ2-1; 8 bases map to TRBD1. Germline V lookup: CDR1 SGHVS, CDR2 FQNEAQ. The CDR3 spans 15 residues. Trimming at V came to 0 bases and at J to 9 bases, leaving 7 bases not matched to a gene. In nucleotides, the CDR3 is TGTGCCAGCAGCTTAGCGCACCAGGGGGCGAGTGAGCAGTTCTTC. Protein product: CASSLAHQGASEQFF.

Here the CDR3 reads CASSRWDMAYEQYF. CDR3 bases: TGTGCCAGCAGTCGGTGGGACATGGCCTACGAGCAGTACTTC. The V gene is TRBV27, the J gene TRBJ2-7; D is possibly TRBD1 (6 bases). Germline CDR1 MNHEY, CDR2 SMNVEV (reference sequence). The CDR3 extends over 14 amino acids. V was clipped by 5 bases and J by 2 bases, with 13 bases between them.